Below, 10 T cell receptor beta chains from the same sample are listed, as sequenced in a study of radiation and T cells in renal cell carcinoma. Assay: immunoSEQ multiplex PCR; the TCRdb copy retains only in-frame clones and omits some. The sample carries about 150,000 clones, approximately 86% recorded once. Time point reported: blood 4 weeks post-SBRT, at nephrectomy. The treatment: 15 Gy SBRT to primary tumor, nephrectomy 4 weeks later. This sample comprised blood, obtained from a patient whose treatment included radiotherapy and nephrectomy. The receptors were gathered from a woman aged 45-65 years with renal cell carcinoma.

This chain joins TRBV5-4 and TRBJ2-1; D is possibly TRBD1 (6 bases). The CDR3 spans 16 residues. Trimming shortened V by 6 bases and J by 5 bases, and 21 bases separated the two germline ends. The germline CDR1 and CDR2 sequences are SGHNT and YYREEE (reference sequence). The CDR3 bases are TGTGCCAGCACGTCTGCCCAGACAGGTACAAACAATGAGCAGTTCTTC. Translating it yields CASTSAQTGTNNEQFF.

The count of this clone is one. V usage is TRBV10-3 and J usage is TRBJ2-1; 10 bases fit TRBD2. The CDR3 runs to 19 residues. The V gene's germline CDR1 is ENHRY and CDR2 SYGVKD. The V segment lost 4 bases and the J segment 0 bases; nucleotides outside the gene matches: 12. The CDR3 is CAISAGPTSGVSSYNEQFF. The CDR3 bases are TGTGCCATCAGTGCCGGGCCTACTAGCGGGGTGAGCTCCTACAATGAGCAGTTCTTC.

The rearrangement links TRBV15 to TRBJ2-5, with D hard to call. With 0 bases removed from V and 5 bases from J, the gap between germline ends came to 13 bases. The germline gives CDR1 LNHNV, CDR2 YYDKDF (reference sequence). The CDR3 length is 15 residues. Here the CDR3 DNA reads TGTGCCACCAGCAGAGATCGGGCAGGTGTGGAGACCCAGTACTTC. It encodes CATSRDRAGVETQYF.

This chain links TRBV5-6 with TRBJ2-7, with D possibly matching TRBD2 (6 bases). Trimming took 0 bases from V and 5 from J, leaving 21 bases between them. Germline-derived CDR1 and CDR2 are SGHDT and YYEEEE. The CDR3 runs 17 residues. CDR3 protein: CASSLGLVQGLGDEQYF. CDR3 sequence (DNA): TGTGCCAGCAGCTTGGGACTAGTGCAGGGCTTAGGTGACGAGCAGTACTTC. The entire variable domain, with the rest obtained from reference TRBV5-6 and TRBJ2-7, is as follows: DAGVTQSPTHLIKTRGQQVTLRCSPKSGHDTVSWYQQALGQGPQFIFQYYEEEERQRGNFPDRFSGHQFPNYSSELNVNALLLGDSALYLCASSLGLVQGLGDEQYFGPGTRLTVT.

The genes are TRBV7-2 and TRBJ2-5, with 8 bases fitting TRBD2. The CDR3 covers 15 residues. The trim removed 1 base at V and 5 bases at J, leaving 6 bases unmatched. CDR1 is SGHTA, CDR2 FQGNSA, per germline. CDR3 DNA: TGTGCCAGCAGCTTAGGAAGCGGGGGCGTTGAGACCCAGTACTTC. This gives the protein CASSLGSGGVETQYF.

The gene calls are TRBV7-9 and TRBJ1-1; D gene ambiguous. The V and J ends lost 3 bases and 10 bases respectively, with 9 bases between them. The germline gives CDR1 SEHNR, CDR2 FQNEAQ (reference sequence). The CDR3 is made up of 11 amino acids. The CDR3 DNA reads TGTGCCAGCAGCTTGGGCTACCGAGCTTTCTTT. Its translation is CASSLGYRAFF. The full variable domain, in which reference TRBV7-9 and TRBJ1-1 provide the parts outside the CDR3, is DTGVSQNPRHKITKRGQNVTFRCDPISEHNRLYWYRQTLGQGPEFLTYFQNEAQLEKSRLLSDRFSAERPKGSFSTLEIQRTEQGDSAMYLCASSLGYRAFFGQGTRLTVV.

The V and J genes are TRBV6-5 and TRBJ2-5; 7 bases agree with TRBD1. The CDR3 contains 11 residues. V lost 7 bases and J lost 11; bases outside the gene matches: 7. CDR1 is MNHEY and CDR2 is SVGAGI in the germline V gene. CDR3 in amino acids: CASTTGEEQYF. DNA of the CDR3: TGTGCCAGCACCACAGGGGAAGAGCAGTACTTC.

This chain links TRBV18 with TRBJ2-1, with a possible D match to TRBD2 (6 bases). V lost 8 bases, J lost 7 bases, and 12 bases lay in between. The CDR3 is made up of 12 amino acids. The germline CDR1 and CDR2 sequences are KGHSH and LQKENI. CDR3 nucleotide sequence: TGTGCCAGCCGCACCGCGGGGAATGAGCAGTTCTTC. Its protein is CASRTAGNEQFF. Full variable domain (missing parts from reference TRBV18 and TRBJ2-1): NAGVMQNPRHLVRRRGQEARLRCSPMKGHSHVYWYRQLPEEGLKFMVYLQKENIIDESGMPKERFSAEFPKEGPSILRIQQVVRGDSAAYFCASRTAGNEQFFGPGTRLTVL.

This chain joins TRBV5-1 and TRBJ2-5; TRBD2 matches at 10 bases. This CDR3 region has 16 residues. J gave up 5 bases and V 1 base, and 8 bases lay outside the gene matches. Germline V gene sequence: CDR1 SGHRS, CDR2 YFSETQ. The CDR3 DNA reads TGCGCCAGCAGCTTGTTCTCTAGCGGGAGTGACGAGACCCAGTACTTC. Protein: CASSLFSSGSDETQYF.

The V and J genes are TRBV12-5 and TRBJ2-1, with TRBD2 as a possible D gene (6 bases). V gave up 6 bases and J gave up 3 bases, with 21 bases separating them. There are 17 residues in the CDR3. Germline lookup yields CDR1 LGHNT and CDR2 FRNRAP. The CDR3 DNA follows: TGTGCTAGTGGCCGCGGCCCCCAGGGAGGCAACTACAATGAGCAGTTCTTC. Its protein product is CASGRGPQGGNYNEQFF.